The 3 T cell receptor beta chains given below trace back to one sample, sequenced in a study of OX40 agonist ivuxolimab in advanced cancers. Profiling relied on immunoSEQ multiplex PCR, and the TCRdb table lists in-frame clones only, not all of them. Of about 90,000 clones listed, more than 80% are singletons. The sample was CD4+ or CD8+ T cells sorted from blood, taken in a trial of the OX40 agonist ivuxolimab. Receptors originate from an adult with an advanced solid tumor such as melanoma, head and neck, liver or kidney cancer.

The chain has TRBV9 and TRBJ2-5; D assignment may be TRBD1 or TRBD2 (6 bases each). The J call is uncertain, as TRBJ2-7 better fits the DNA end. The V gene's germline CDR1 is SGDLS and CDR2 YYNGEE. CDR3 length: 15 residues. CDR3 protein: CASSPEGGFVYEQYF. The DNA for the CDR3 is TGTGCCAGCAGCCCCGAGGGGGGATTTGTATACGAGCAGTACTTC.

The rearrangement links TRBV7-9 to TRBJ2-3; the match to TRBD1 covers 11 bases. Germline V gene sequence: CDR1 SEHNR, CDR2 FQNEAQ (reference sequence). CDR3 length equals 16 residues. After removal of 6 bases from V and 4 bases from J, the junction contained 9 bases not matched to a gene. The CDR3 DNA sequence: TGTGCCAGCAGGGGACAGGGGGGGAGGAGCCCAGATACGCAGTATTTT. It specifies CASRGQGGRSPDTQYF.

The genes are TRBV25-1 and TRBJ2-1; 12 nucleotides line up with TRBD2. The CDR3 totals 18 residues. Trimming removed 5 bases from V and 8 bases from J; junction bases left unmatched: 16. CDR1 is MGHDK, CDR2 SYGVNS, per germline. CDR3 amino acids: CASSPGGLAGGRGYEQFF. The CDR3 nucleotides are TGTGCCAGCAGTCCCGGTGGGCTAGCGGGAGGGAGGGGGTATGAGCAGTTCTTC.